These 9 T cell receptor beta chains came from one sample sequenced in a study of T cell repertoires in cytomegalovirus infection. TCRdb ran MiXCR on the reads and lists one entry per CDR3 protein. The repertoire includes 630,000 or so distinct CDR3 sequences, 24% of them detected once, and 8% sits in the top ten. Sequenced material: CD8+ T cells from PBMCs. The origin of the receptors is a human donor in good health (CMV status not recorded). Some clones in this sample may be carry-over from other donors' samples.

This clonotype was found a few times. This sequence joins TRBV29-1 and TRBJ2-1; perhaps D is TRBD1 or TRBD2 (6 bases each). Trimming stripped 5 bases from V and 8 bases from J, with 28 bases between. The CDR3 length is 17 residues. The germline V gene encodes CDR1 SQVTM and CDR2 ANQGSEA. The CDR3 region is CSVPGVRGVTGPHEQFF. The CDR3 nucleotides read TGCAGCGTTCCGGGGGTTCGAGGTGTGACAGGCCCCCATGAGCAGTTCTTC.

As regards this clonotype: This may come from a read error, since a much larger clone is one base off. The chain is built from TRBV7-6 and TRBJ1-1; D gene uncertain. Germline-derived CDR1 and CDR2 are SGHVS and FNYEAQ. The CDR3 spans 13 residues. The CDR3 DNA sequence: TGTGTCAGCAGCTTAGAGATGGACACTGAAGCTTTCTTT. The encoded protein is CVSSLEMDTEAFF. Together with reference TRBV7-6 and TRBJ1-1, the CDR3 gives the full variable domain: GAGVSQSPRYKVTKRGQDVALRCDPISGHVSLYWYRQALGQGPEFLTYFNYEAQQDKSGLPNDRFSAERPEGSISTLTIQRTEQRDSAMYRCVSSLEMDTEAFFGQGTRLTVV.

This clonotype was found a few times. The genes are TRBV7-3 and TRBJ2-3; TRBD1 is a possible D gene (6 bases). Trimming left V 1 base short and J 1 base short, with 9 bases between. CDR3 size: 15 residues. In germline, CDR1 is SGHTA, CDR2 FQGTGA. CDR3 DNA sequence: TGTGCCAGCAGCTTAATGGACAGTCGCACAGATACGCAGTATTTT. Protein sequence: CASSLMDSRTDTQYF.

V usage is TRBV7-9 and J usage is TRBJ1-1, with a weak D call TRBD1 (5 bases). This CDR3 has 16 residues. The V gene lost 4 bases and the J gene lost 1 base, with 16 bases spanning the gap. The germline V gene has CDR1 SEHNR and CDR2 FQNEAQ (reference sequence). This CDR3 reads CASSWRPGTANTEAFF. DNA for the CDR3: TGTGCCAGCAGCTGGCGTCCCGGGACGGCGAACACTGAAGCTTTCTTT. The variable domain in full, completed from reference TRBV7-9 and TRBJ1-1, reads DTGVSQNPRHKITKRGQNVTFRCDPISEHNRLYWYRQTLGQGPEFLTYFQNEAQLEKSRLLSDRFSAERPKGSFSTLEIQRTEQGDSAMYLCASSWRPGTANTEAFFGQGTRLTVV.

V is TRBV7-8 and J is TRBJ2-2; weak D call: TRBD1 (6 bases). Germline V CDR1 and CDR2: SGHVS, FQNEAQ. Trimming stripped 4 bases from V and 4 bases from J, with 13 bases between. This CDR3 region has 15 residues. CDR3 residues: CASSWVTGGTGELFF. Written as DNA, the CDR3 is TGTGCCAGCAGCTGGGTGACAGGAGGCACCGGGGAGCTGTTTTTT.

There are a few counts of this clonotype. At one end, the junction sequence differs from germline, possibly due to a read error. CDR3 protein: CASRLGGTQYF. CDR3 in DNA: TGTGCCAGCAGATTAGGTGGTACGCAGTATTTT. This sequence joins TRBV7-2 and TRBJ2-3; D not resolved. Germline values: CDR1 SGHTA, CDR2 FQGNSA. This CDR3 is 11 amino acids long.

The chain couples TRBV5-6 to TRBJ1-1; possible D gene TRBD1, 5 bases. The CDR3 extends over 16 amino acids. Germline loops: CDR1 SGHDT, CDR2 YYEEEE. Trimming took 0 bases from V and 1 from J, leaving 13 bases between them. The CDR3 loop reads CASSLAQQDGNTEAFF. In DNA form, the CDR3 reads TGTGCCAGCAGCTTGGCCCAACAGGATGGGAACACTGAAGCTTTCTTT. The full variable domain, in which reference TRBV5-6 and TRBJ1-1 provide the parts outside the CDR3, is DAGVTQSPTHLIKTRGQQVTLRCSPKSGHDTVSWYQQALGQGPQFIFQYYEEEERQRGNFPDRFSGHQFPNYSSELNVNALLLGDSALYLCASSLAQQDGNTEAFFGQGTRLTVV.

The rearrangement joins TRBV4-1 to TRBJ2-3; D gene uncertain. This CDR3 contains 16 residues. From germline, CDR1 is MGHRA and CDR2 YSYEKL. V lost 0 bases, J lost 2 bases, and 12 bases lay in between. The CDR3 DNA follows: TGCGCCAGCAGCCAAGAAGGCCCAGCTCACACAGATACGCAGTATTTT. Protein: CASSQEGPAHTDTQYF.

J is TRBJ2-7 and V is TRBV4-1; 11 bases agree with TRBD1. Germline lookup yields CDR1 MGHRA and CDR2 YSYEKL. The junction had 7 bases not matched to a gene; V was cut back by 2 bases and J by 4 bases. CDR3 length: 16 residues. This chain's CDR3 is CASSQLRDRGTYEQYF. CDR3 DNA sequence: TGCGCCAGCAGCCAACTAAGGGACAGGGGGACATACGAGCAGTACTTC.